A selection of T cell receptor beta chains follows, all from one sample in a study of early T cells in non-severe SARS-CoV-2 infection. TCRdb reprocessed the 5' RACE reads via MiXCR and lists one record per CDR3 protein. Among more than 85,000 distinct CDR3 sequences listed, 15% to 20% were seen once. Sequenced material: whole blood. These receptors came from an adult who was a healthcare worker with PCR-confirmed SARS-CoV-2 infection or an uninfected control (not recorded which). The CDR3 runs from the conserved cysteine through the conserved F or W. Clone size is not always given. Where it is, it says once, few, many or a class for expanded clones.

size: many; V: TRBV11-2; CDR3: CASSFSALASGNTIYF
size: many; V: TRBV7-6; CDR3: CASSFNQGPTYEQYF
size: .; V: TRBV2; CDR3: CASSESGRYEQYF
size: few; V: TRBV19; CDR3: CASSDRQAVNSPLHF
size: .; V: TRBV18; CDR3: CASSRDGSGELFF
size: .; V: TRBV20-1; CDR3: CSAPRRGSPNADTEAFF
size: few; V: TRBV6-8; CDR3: CASREWDQPQHF
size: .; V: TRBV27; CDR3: CASSLPPSGAHNEQFF
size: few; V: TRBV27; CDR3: CASSLGSERVSPLHF
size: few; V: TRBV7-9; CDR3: CASSLRPGTEAFF
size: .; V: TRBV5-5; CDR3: CASSSLHSGTNSYEQYF
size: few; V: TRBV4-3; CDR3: CASSQEQSNYGYTF
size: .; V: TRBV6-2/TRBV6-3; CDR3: CASSYSGREITEAFF
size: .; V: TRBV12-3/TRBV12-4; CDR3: CASSRTVPSYEQYF
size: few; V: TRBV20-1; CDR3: CSARSGQGTNTEAFF
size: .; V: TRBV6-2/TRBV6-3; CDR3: CASGQGTGDTQYF
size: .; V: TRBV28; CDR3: CASSHLSGGGHEQYF
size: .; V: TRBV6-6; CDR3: CASCRSPSYEQYF
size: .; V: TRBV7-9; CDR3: CASSSDTRENQPQHF
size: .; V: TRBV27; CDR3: CASTRQVGGAPPALHF
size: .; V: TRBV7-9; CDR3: CASSLTSGSGEQYF
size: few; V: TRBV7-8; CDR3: CASSLAWLRGNTIYF
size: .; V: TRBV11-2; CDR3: CASSLGTTASTDTQYF
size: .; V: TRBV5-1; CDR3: CASSVDTSNQPQHF
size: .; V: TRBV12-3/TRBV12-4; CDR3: CASSAGGIEQFF
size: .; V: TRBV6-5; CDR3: CASSPGRNTEAFF
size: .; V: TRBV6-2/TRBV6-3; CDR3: CATSSTGQGFF
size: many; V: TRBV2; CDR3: CASRETGTPNTEAFF
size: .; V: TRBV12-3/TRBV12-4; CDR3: CASSLRNEQFF
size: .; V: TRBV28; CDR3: CASSLYESTGGVRVNSYEQYF
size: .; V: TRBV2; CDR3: CASSDLGNEQFF
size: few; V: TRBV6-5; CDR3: CASSYVGGANTGELFF
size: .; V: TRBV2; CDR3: CASSRENYNEQFF
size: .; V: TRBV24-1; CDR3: CATSDRDTYNEQFF